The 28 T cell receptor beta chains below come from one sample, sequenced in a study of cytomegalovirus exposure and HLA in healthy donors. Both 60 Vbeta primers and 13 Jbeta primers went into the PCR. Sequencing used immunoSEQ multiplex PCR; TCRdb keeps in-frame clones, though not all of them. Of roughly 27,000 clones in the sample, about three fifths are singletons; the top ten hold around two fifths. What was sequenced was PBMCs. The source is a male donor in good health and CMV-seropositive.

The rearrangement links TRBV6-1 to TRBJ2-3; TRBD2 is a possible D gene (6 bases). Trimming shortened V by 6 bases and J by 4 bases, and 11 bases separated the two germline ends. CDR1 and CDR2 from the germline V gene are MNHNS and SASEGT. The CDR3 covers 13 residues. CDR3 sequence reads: CASSRRDADTQYF. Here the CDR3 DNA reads TGTGCCAGCAGCAGGCGGGACGCAGATACGCAGTATTTT.

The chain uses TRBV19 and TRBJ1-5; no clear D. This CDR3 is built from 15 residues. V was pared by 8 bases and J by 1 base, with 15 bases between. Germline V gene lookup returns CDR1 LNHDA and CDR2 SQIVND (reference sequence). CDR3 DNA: TGTGCCAGTTCAGGCGGGGAGTGGAGCAATCAGCCCCAGCATTTT. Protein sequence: CASSGGEWSNQPQHF.

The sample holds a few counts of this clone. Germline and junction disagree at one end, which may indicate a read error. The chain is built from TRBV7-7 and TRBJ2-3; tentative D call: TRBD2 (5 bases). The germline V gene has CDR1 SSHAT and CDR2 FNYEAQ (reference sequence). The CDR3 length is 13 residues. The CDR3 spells CASSLAEADTQYF. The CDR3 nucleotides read TGTGCCAGCAGCCTAGCAGAGGCAGATACGCAGTATTTT.

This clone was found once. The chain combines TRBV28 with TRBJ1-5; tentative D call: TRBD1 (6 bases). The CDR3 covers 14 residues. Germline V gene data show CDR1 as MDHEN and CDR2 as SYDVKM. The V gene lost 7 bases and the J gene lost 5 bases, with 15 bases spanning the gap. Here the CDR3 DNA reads TGTGCCAGCAACCTCGGGGGGGCTGATCAGCCCCAGCATTTT. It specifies CASNLGGADQPQHF.

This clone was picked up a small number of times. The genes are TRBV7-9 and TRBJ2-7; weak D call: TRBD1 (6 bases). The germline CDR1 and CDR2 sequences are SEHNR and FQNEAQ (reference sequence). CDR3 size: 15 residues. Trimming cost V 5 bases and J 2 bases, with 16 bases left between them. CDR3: CASSPRGHPTYEQYF. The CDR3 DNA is TGTGCCAGCAGCCCCAGGGGACATCCCACCTACGAGCAGTACTTC.

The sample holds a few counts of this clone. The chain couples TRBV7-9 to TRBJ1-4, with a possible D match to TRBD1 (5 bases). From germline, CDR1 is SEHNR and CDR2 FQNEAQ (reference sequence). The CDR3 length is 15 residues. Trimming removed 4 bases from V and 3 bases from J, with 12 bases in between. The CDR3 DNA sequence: TGTGCCAGCAGCTCCCAGTGGGGCCCTAATGAAAAACTGTTTTTT. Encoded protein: CASSSQWGPNEKLFF. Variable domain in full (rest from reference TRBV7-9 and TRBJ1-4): DTGVSQNPRHKITKRGQNVTFRCDPISEHNRLYWYRQTLGQGPEFLTYFQNEAQLEKSRLLSDRFSAERPKGSFSTLEIQRTEQGDSAMYLCASSSQWGPNEKLFFGSGTQLSVL.

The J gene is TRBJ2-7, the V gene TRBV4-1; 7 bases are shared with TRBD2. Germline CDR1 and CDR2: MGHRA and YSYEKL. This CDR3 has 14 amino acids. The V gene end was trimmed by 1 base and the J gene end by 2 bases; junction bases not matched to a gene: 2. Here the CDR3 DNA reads TGCGCCAGCAGCCAAGGGACTAGGGCCTACGAGCAGTACTTC. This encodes CASSQGTRAYEQYF.

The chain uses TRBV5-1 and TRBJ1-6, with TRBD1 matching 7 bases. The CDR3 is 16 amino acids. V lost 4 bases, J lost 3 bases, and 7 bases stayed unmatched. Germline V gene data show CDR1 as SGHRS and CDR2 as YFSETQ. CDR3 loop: CASSVSGTVYNSPLHF. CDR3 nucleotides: TGCGCCAGCAGCGTGTCCGGGACAGTCTATAATTCACCCCTCCACTTT.

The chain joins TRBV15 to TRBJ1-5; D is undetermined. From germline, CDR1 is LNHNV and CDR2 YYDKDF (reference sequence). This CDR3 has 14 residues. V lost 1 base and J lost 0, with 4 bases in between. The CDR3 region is CATSRGVSNQPQHF. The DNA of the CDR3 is TGTGCCACCAGCAGAGGAGTTAGCAATCAGCCCCAGCATTTT. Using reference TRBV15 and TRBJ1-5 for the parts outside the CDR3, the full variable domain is DAMVIQNPRYQVTQFGKPVTLSCSQTLNHNVMYWYQQKSSQAPKLLFHYYDKDFNNEADTPDNFQSRRPNTSFCFLDIRSPGLGDTAMYLCATSRGVSNQPQHFGDGTRLSIL.

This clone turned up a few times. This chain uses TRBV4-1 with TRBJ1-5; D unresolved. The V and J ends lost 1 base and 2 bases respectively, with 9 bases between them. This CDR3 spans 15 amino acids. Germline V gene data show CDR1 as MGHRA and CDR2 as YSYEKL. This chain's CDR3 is CASSQALTGNQPQHF. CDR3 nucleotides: TGCGCCAGCAGCCAAGCTCTCACGGGCAATCAGCCCCAGCATTTT.

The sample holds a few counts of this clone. CDR3 sequence reads: CASSSTRQGKLFF. CDR3 in DNA: TGTGCCAGCAGTTCCACCCGACAGGGGAAACTGTTTTTT. The rearrangement uses TRBV6-5 and TRBJ1-4, with 8 bases identical to TRBD1. The V gene's germline CDR1 is MNHEY and CDR2 SVGAGI. The CDR3 has 13 amino acids. V was pared by 4 bases and J by 11 bases, with 6 bases of the junction left unmatched.

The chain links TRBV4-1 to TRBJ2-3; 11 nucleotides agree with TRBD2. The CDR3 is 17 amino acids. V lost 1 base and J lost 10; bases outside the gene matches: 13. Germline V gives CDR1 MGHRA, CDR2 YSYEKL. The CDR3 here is CASSQVWTTSGTDAQYF. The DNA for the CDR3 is TGCGCCAGCAGCCAAGTATGGACGACTAGCGGGACCGATGCGCAGTATTTT.

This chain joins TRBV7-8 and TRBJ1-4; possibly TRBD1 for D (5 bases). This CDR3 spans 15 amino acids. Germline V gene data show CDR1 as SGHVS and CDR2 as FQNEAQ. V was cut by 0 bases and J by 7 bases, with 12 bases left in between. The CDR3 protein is CASSLAGGAGEKLFF. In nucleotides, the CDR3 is TGTGCCAGCAGCTTAGCGGGGGGTGCGGGTGAAAAACTGTTTTTT.

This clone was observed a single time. CDR3 sequence (DNA): TGTGCCTCGCGGGGACAGATAACAGATACGCAGTATTTT. It encodes CASRGQITDTQYF. V usage is TRBV2 and J usage is TRBJ2-3, with D possibly TRBD1 on 7 matching bases. CDR3 length equals 13 residues. Deletions cut 11 bases from V and 3 bases from J, with 15 bases between. CDR1 SNHLY and CDR2 FYNNEI come from the germline V gene.

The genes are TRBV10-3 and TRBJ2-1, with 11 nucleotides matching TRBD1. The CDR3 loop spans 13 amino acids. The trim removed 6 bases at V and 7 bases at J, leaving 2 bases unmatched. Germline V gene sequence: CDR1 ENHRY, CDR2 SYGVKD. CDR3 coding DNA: TGTGCCATCAGCGGACAGGGGGCAAATGAGCAGTTCTTC. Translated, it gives CAISGQGANEQFF.

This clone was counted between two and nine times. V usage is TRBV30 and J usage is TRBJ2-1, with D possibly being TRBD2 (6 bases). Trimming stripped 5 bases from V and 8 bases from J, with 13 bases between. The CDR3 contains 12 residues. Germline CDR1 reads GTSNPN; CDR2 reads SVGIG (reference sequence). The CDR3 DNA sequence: TGTGCCTGGGAGCGGGCTGGGGATGAGCAGTTCTTC. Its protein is CAWERAGDEQFF.

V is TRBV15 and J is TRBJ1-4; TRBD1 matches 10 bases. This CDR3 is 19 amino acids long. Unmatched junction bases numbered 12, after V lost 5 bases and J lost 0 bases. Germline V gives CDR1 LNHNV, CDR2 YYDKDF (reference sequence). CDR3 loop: CATSGRQGARTATNEKLFF. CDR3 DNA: TGTGCCACCAGCGGCCGACAGGGGGCGCGTACTGCAACTAATGAAAAACTGTTTTTT.

CDR3 sequence (DNA): TGTGCCAGCAACCGCGGGGGGAACACTGAAGCTTTCTTT. It codes for CASNRGGNTEAFF. The rearrangement links TRBV6-5 to TRBJ1-1, with a possible D match to TRBD1 (5 bases). Germline loops: CDR1 MNHEY, CDR2 SVGAGI. The CDR3 is 13 amino acids. With 7 bases removed from V and 1 base from J, the gap between germline ends came to 10 bases.

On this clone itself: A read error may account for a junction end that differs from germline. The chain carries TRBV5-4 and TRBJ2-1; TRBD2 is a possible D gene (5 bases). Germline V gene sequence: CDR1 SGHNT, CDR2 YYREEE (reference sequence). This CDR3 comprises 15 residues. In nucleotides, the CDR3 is TGTGCCAGCAGCTTTTTCTCGTCACTAGGAGTTGTTGCGGTCTTC. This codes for CASSFFSSLGVVAVF.

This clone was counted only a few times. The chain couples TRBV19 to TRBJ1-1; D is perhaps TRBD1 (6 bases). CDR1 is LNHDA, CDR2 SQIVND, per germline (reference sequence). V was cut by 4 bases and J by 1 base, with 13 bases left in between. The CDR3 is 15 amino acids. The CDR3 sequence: CASSTTGSWNTEAFF. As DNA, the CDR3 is TGTGCCAGTAGTACCACAGGGAGCTGGAACACTGAAGCTTTCTTT.

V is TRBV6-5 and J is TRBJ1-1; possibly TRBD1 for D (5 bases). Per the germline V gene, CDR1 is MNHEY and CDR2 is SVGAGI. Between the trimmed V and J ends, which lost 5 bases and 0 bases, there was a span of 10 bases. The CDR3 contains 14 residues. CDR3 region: CASSRQTMNTEAFF. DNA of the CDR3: TGTGCCAGCAGTCGACAGACCATGAACACTGAAGCTTTCTTT.

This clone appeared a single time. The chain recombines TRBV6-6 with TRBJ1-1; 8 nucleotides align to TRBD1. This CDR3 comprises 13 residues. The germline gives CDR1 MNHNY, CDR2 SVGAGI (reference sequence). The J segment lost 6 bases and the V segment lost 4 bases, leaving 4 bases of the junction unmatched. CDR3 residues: CASSLGQAPEAFF. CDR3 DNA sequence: TGTGCCAGCAGTTTGGGACAGGCCCCTGAAGCTTTCTTT.

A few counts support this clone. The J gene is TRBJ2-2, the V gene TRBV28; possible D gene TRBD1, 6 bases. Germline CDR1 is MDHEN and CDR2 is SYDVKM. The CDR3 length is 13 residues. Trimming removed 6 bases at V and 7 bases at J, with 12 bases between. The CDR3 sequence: CASRTQGGGELFF. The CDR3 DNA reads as TGTGCCAGCAGGACACAGGGCGGCGGGGAGCTGTTTTTT.

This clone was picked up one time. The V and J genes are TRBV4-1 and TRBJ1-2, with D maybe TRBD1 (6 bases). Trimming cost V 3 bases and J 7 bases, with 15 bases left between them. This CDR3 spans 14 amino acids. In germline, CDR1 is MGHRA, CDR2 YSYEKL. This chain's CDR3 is CASSHPDSFGGYTF. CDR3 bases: TGCGCCAGCAGCCATCCGGACAGTTTTGGTGGCTACACCTTC.

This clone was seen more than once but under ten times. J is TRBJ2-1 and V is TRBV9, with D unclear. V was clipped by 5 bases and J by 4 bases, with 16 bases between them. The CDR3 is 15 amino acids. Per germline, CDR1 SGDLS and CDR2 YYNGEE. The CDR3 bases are TGTGCCAGCAGTTACGTCCAGACTGGTTACAATGAGCAGTTCTTC. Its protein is CASSYVQTGYNEQFF. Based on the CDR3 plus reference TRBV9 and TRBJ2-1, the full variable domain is DSGVTQTPKHLITATGQRVTLRCSPRSGDLSVYWYQQSLDQGLQFLIQYYNGEERAKGNILERFSAQQFPDLHSELNLSSLELGDSALYFCASSYVQTGYNEQFFGPGTRLTVL.

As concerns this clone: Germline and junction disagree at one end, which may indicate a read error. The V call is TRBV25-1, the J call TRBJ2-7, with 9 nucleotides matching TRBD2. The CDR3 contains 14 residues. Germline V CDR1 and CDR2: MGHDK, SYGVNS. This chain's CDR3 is CATSYVTSGYEQYF. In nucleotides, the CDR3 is TGTGCCACCAGTTATGTGACTAGCGGATACGAGCAGTACTTC.

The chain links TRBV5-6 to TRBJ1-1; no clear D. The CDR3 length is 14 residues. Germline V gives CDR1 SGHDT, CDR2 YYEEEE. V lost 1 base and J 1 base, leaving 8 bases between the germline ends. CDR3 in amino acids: CASSLLPRNTEAFF. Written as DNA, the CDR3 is TGTGCCAGCAGCTTGTTACCGAGGAACACTGAAGCTTTCTTT.

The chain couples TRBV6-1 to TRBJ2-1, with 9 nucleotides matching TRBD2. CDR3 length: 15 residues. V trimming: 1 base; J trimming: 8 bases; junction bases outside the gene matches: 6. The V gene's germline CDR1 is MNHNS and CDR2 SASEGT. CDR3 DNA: TGTGCCAGCAGTGAAGGGGCGGGAGGGCATGATGAGCAGTTCTTC. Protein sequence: CASSEGAGGHDEQFF.